This T cell receptor (beta chain) derives from a study of T-cell reconstitution after alpha-beta-depleted transplantation in children. The V gene's germline CDR1 is SQVTM and CDR2 ANQGSEA. V dropped 6 bases and J dropped 0 bases, with 9 bases sitting between them. This CDR3 has 14 amino acids. Library preparation (for TCRbeta) was performed with unique molecular identifiers. In TCRdb, the PCR reads were re-called with MiXCR into one record per CDR3 protein. The table shows approximately 250,000 distinct CDR3 sequences, with about 26% occurring only once. The table lists this clonotype with a few counts.

Specimen: PBMCs, collected before TCRalphabeta/CD19-depleted stem cell transplant. The sequence derives from a girl aged 2-10 years with Fanconi anemia, due to receive a stem cell transplant. V and J are TRBV29-1 and TRBJ2-6; D remains unclear. This CDR3 reads CSVKSSSGANVLTF. The CDR3 bases are TGCAGCGTGAAAAGTAGCTCTGGGGCCAACGTCCTGACTTTC.